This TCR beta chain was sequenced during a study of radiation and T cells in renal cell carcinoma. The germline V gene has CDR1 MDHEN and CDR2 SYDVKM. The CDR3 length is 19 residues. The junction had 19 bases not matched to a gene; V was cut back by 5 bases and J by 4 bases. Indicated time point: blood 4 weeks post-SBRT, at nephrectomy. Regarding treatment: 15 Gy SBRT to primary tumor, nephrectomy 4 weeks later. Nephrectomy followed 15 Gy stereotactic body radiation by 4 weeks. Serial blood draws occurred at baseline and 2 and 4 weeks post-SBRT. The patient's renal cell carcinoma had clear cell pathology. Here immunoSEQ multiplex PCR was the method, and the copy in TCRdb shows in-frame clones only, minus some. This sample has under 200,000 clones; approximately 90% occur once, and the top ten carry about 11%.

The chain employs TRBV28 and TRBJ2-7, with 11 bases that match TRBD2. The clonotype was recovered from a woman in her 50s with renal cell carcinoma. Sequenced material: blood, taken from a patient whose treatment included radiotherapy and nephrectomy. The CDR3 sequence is CASSTKVAGGLLPAYEQYF. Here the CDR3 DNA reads TGTGCCAGCAGTACCAAAGTAGCGGGGGGGCTTCTACCCGCTTACGAGCAGTACTTC.